One and the same sample provided the 16 T cell receptor beta chains below, sequenced in a study of T cells in Graves' hyperthyroidism and ophthalmopathy. From RNA transcripts, TCR beta CDR3 regions were amplified. With the HTBI primer set, the TCR CDR3 went through a first round of RT-PCR. One entry per CDR3 protein results from TCRdb running MiXCR on the multiplex PCR reads. The data contain about 380,000 distinct CDR3 sequences, roughly 14% of them singletons. Sequences were obtained from blood. The receptors originated from a man aged 25 to 40 with Graves' hyperthyroidism that later progressed to Graves' ophthalmopathy.

This clonotype was seen more than once but under ten times. DNA of the CDR3: TGTGCCAGCAGTTTACAACAGGGAGCTTTCTTT. Its protein product is CASSLQQGAFF. The chain couples TRBV12-3 or TRBV12-4 to TRBJ1-1, with D perhaps TRBD1 (6 bases). V lost 2 bases and J lost 10, with 8 bases in between. This CDR3 is built from 11 residues.

This clonotype was recorded a few times. CDR3 coding DNA: TGTGCCAGCACCCCCCGGGACAGGCCAACTAACTATGGCTACACCTTC. Residues: CASTPRDRPTNYGYTF. The chain uses TRBV6-1 and TRBJ1-2, with 8 nucleotides matching TRBD1. The J segment lost 0 bases and the V segment lost 7 bases, leaving 10 bases of the junction unmatched. There are 16 residues in the CDR3. Germline CDR1 is MNHNS and CDR2 is SASEGT.

This clonotype was found many times. The rearrangement joins TRBV20-1 to TRBJ2-7, with D possibly TRBD1 on 5 matching bases. Between the trimmed V and J ends, which lost 0 bases and 0 bases, there was a span of 15 bases. This CDR3 has 16 amino acids. Germline V lookup: CDR1 DFQATT, CDR2 SNEGSKA (reference sequence). The DNA for the CDR3 is TGCAGTGCTAGAGATTTTAGACAGAGTAGCTCCTACGAGCAGTACTTC. Encoded protein: CSARDFRQSSSYEQYF.

This clonotype appeared many times. The chain has TRBV2 and TRBJ1-5; D gene uncertain. CDR3 length: 14 residues. Trimming stripped 2 bases from V and 1 base from J, with 6 bases between. Germline V gives CDR1 SNHLY, CDR2 FYNNEI. CDR3: CASSESNSNQPQHF. CDR3 in DNA: TGTGCCAGCAGTGAATCCAACAGCAATCAGCCCCAGCATTTT.

This clonotype was observed many times. The rearrangement links TRBV12-3 or TRBV12-4 to TRBJ2-5, with D perhaps TRBD2 (5 bases). This CDR3 is 11 amino acids long. Trimming removed 5 bases from V and 7 bases from J, with 8 bases in between. CDR3 DNA: TGTGCCAGCAGTACTCTAGCGACCCAGTACTTC. Protein sequence: CASSTLATQYF.

This clonotype was picked up many times. CDR3 sequence reads: CASSLIPEGQTRGYTF. The CDR3 DNA reads TGTGCCAGCAGCCTTATACCCGAGGGACAGACGCGAGGCTACACCTTC. The chain employs TRBV12-3 or TRBV12-4 and TRBJ1-2; 7 positions agree with TRBD1. The CDR3 is made up of 16 amino acids. The V and J ends lost 6 bases and 8 bases, in that order; junction bases with no gene match: 18.

At least ten counts were recorded for this clonotype. V and J are TRBV6-1 and TRBJ1-5; TRBD1 matches 7 bases. V lost 3 bases to trimming and J lost 3 bases; unmatched junction nucleotides: 8. The CDR3 contains 16 residues. Germline values: CDR1 MNHNS, CDR2 SASEGT. The CDR3 DNA reads as TGTGCCAGCAGTGAGTTAACAGGGGAATCCAATCAGCCCCAGCATTTT. It specifies CASSELTGESNQPQHF.

The chain couples TRBV30 to TRBJ1-1; D not certain. Trimming cost V 0 bases and J 4 bases, with 12 bases left between them. This CDR3 has 14 amino acids. Germline-derived CDR1 and CDR2 are GTSNPN and SVGIG (reference sequence). CDR3 loop: CAWSVAGWGTEAFF. CDR3 DNA: TGTGCCTGGAGTGTGGCGGGATGGGGCACTGAAGCTTTCTTT.

There are a few counts of this clonotype. The chain carries TRBV30 and TRBJ2-1, with D unclear. Looked up from germline, CDR1 is GTSNPN and CDR2 is SVGIG (reference sequence). Trimming cost V 4 bases and J 5 bases, with 9 bases left between them. The CDR3 is 12 amino acids. The CDR3 sequence: CAWTHMNNEQFF. DNA of the CDR3: TGTGCCTGGACACACATGAACAATGAGCAGTTCTTC.

Only one count was recorded for this clonotype. The rearrangement links TRBV2 to TRBJ2-1; D is possibly TRBD1 (6 bases). Trimming removed 5 bases at V and 10 bases at J, with 18 bases between. The CDR3 loop spans 14 amino acids. Per the germline V gene, CDR1 is SNHLY and CDR2 is FYNNEI. The CDR3 region has the DNA TGTGCCAGCAGTAACTCCGGGACACCTCGAGAGCAGTTCTTC. It specifies CASSNSGTPREQFF. The variable domain in full, with the rest retrieved from reference TRBV2 and TRBJ2-1, is EPEVTQTPSHQVTQMGQEVILRCVPISNHLYFYWYRQILGQKVEFLVSFYNNEISEKSEIFDDQFSVERPDGSNFTLKIRSTKLEDSAMYFCASSNSGTPREQFFGPGTRLTVL.

Ten or more counts support this clonotype. The genes are TRBV7-2 and TRBJ1-2, with TRBD1 matching over 11 bases. With V trimmed by 4 bases and J by 6 bases, 1 base remained unmatched. The CDR3 sequence is 13 residues long. The V gene's germline CDR1 is SGHTA and CDR2 FQGNSA. CDR3 amino acids: CASSWGQGDGYTF. As DNA, the CDR3 is TGTGCCAGCAGCTGGGGACAGGGGGATGGCTACACCTTC.

The table lists this clonotype with many counts. The J gene is TRBJ2-1, the V gene TRBV7-9; D is perhaps TRBD1 (6 bases). The V gene's germline CDR1 is SEHNR and CDR2 FQNEAQ (reference sequence). Trimming took off 1 base at V and 3 bases at J, with 10 bases between the two ends. CDR3 size: 15 residues. CDR3 loop: CASSLGGGHYNEQFF. The CDR3 region has the DNA TGTGCCAGCAGCTTAGGTGGGGGCCACTACAATGAGCAGTTCTTC.

In its sample, this clonotype was seen many times. V is TRBV11-2 and J is TRBJ2-1; no clear D gene. This CDR3 contains 15 residues. The germline V gene encodes CDR1 SGHAT and CDR2 FQNNGV. V lost 5 bases to trimming and J lost 6 bases, with 17 bases between them. The DNA of the CDR3 is TGTGCCAGCAGCCTCCGGGTCTTGTACGGCAATGAGCAGTTCTTC. This gives the protein CASSLRVLYGNEQFF. Full variable domain (rest looked up from reference TRBV11-2 and TRBJ2-1): EAGVAQSPRYKIIEKRQSVAFWCNPISGHATLYWYQQILGQGPKLLIQFQNNGVVDDSQLPKDRFSAERLKGVDSTLKIQPAKLEDSAVYLCASSLRVLYGNEQFFGPGTRLTVL.

This clonotype was counted many times. The chain uses TRBV11-2 and TRBJ1-6; 7 nucleotides line up with TRBD1. The CDR3 loop spans 17 amino acids. Trimming at V came to 5 bases and at J to 4 bases, leaving 11 bases not matched to a gene. Germline CDR1 SGHAT, CDR2 FQNNGV. The CDR3 reads CASSTRQGQTYNSPLHF. Written as DNA, the CDR3 is TGTGCCAGCAGCACCAGACAGGGCCAGACATATAATTCACCCCTCCACTTT. Variable domain in full (rest from reference TRBV11-2 and TRBJ1-6): EAGVAQSPRYKIIEKRQSVAFWCNPISGHATLYWYQQILGQGPKLLIQFQNNGVVDDSQLPKDRFSAERLKGVDSTLKIQPAKLEDSAVYLCASSTRQGQTYNSPLHFGNGTRLTVT.

The sample holds a few counts of this clonotype. This sequence joins TRBV11-2 and TRBJ2-5; the D gene could be TRBD1 or TRBD2 (6 bases each). Germline CDR1 and CDR2: SGHAT and FQNNGV. Trimming shortened V by 7 bases and J by 2 bases, and 23 bases separated the two germline ends. This CDR3 has 17 residues. The CDR3 sequence: CASTEGVGGTLQETQYF. The CDR3 DNA sequence: TGTGCCAGCACCGAGGGGGTTGGAGGGACCTTACAAGAGACCCAGTACTTC.

This clonotype was counted only a few times. This sequence joins TRBV9 and TRBJ2-6; the D gene is possibly TRBD2 (5 bases). V was clipped by 4 bases and J by 0 bases, with 8 bases between them. The germline V gene has CDR1 SGDLS and CDR2 YYNGEE. This CDR3 has 15 residues. The CDR3 DNA reads as TGTGCCAGCAGCCCTCTAGCCTCTGGGGCCAACGTCCTGACTTTC. Amino acids: CASSPLASGANVLTF.